Listed below are T cell receptor beta chains from one sample, sequenced in a study of blood T cells in healthy people across ages. TCRdb reprocessed the 5' RACE reads via MiXCR and lists one record per CDR3 protein. The table includes about 640,000 distinct CDR3 sequences, approximately 59% detected once. Sequencing was done on a sample of blood. The receptors originated from a man in his 60s in good health. CDR3s include the opening cysteine and the closing phenylalanine or tryptophan. A D gene is named only where the DNA matches it firmly. Clone size, where shown, is once, few, many, or a class for clones that have expanded.

clone size	D gene	V gene	J gene	CDR3 length	CDR3 protein	CDR3 DNA
.	.	TRBV5-1	TRBJ1-1	14	CASSFSSMNTEAFF	TGCGCCAGCAGCTTTTCCTCCATGAACACTGAAGCTTTCTTT
.	TRBD1	TRBV5-1	TRBJ2-7	14	CASSQQGDSYEQYF	TGCGCCAGCAGCCAACAGGGGGACTCCTACGAGCAGTACTTC
few	TRBD1	TRBV12-3/TRBV12-4	TRBJ1-2	13	CASSQGVGYGYTF	TGTGCCAGCAGTCAGGGGGTTGGTTATGGCTACACCTTC
.	.	TRBV5-1	TRBJ2-2	16	CASSSTPGWDTGELFF	TGCGCCAGCAGCTCTACGCCGGGGTGGGACACCGGGGAGCTGTTTTTT
.	TRBD2	TRBV3-1	TRBJ2-3	15	CANSQRGAEADTQYF	TGTGCCAACAGCCAGCGGGGGGCCGAGGCAGATACGCAGTATTTT
.	.	TRBV5-1	TRBJ2-5	16	CASSSSPRSSVETQYF	TGCGCCAGCAGCTCGAGCCCAAGGTCCAGCGTCGAGACCCAGTACTTC
.	.	TRBV6-1	TRBJ2-2	12	CASSGRVGELFF	TGTGCCAGCAGTGGGAGGGTCGGGGAGCTGTTTTTT
.	TRBD1	TRBV5-5	TRBJ2-4	17	CASSAPGQSLAKNIQYF	TGTGCCAGCAGCGCCCCGGGACAGAGTCTAGCCAAAAACATTCAGTACTTC
.	.	TRBV7-2	TRBJ2-7	14	CASSFRDGAYEQYF	TGTGCCAGCAGCTTCCGGGACGGCGCATACGAGCAGTACTTC
few	TRBD1	TRBV19	TRBJ1-6	15	CASTPRGQGGSPLHF	TGTGCCAGTACCCCTCGGGGACAGGGCGGTTCACCCCTCCACTTT